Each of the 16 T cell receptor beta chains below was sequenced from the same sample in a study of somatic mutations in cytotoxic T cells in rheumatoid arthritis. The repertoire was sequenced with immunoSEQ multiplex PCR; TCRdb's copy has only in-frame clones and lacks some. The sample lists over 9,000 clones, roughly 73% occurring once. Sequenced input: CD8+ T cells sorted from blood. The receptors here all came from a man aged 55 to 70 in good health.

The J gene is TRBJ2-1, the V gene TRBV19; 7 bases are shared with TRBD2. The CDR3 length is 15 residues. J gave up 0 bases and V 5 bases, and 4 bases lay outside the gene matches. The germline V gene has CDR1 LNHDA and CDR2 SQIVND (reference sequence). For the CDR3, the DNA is TGTGCCAGTAGTTTAGCGGGTAGCTCCTACAATGAGCAGTTCTTC. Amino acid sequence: CASSLAGSSYNEQFF.

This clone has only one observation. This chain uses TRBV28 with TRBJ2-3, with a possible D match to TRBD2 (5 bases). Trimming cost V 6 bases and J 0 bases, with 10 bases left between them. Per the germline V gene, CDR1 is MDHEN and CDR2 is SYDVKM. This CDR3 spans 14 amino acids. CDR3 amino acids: CASRGDQSTDTQYF. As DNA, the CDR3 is TGTGCCAGCAGGGGAGACCAGAGCACAGATACGCAGTATTTT.

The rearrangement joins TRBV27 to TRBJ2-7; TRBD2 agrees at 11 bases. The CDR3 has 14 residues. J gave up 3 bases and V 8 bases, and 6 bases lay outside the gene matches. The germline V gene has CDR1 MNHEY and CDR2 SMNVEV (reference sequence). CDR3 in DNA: TGTGCCAGCGCACTAGCGGGGGTAGTCTACGAGCAGTACTTC. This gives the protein CASALAGVVYEQYF.

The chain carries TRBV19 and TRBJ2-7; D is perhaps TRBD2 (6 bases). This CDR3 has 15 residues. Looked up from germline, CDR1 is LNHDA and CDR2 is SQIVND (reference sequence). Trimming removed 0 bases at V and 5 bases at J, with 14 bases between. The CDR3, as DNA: TGTGCCAGTAGTATAGATGGGCAGGGAGGCAACGAGCAGTACTTC. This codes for CASSIDGQGGNEQYF.

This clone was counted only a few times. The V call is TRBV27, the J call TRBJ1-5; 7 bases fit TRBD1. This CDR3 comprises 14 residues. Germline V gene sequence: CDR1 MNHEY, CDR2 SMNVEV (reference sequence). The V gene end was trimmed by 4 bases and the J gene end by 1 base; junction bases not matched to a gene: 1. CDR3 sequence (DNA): TGTGCCAGCAGTTCACAGGGGAGCAATCAGCCCCAGCATTTT. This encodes CASSSQGSNQPQHF.

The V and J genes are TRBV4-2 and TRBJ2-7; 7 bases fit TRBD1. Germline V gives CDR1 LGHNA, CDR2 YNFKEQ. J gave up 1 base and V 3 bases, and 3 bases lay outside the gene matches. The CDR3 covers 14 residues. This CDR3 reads CASSHRDSSYEQYF. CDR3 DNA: TGTGCCAGCAGCCATAGGGACAGTTCCTACGAGCAGTACTTC.

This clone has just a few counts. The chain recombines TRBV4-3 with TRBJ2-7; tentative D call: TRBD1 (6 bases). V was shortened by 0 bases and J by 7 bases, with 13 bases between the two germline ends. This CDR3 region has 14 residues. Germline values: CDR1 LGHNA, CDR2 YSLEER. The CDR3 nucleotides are TGCGCCAGCAGCCAAGATCGGTTCGGGACAGAGCAGTACTTC. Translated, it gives CASSQDRFGTEQYF.

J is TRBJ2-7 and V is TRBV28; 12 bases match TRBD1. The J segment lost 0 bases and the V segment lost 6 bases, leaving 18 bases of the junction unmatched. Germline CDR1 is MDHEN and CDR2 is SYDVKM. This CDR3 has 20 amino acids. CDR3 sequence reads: CASSWAAGTGGLQSSYEQYF. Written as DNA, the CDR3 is TGTGCCAGCAGCTGGGCCGCCGGGACAGGGGGCCTCCAAAGCTCCTACGAGCAGTACTTC.

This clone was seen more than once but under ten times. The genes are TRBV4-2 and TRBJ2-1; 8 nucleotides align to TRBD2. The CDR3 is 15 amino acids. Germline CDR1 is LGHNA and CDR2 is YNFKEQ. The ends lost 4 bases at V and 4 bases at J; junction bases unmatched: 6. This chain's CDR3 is CASSPLGGEYNEQFF. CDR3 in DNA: TGTGCCAGCAGCCCCCTCGGGGGGGAATACAATGAGCAGTTCTTC.

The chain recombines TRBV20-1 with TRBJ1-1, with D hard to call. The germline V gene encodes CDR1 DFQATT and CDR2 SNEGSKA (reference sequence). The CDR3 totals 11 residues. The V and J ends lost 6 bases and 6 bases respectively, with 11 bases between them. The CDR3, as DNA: TGCAGTGCCCAGTCCGACGCTGAAGCTTTCTTT. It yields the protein CSAQSDAEAFF.

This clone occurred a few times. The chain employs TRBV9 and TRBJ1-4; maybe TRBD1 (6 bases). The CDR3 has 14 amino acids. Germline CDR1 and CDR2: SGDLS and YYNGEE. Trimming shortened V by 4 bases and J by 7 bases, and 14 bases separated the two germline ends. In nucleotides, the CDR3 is TGTGCCAGCAGCCCCAGAGGGGGAGGTGAAAAACTGTTTTTT. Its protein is CASSPRGGGEKLFF.

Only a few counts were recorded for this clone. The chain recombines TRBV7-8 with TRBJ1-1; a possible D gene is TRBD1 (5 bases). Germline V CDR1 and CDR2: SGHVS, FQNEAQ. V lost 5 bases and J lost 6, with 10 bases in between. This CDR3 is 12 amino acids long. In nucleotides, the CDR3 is TGTGCCAGCAGCCCAGGGACGGCTGAAGCTTTCTTT. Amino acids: CASSPGTAEAFF.

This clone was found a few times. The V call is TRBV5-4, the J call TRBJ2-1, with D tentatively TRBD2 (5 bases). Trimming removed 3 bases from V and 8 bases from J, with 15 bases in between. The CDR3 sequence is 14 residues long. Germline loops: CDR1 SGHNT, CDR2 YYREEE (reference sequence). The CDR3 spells CASSSEVTGDEQFF. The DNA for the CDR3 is TGTGCCAGCAGCTCGGAGGTGACGGGCGATGAGCAGTTCTTC.

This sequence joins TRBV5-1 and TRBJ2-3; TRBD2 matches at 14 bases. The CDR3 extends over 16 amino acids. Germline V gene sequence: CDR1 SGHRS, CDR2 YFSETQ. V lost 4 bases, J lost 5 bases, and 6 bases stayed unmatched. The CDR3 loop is CASSGGTSGRGDTQYF. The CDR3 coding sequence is TGCGCCAGCAGCGGCGGGACTAGCGGGAGAGGAGATACGCAGTATTTT.

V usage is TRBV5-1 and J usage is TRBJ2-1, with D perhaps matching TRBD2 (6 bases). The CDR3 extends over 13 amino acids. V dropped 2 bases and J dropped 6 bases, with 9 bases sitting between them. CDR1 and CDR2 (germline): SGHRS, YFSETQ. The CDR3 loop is CASSLGRTNEQFF. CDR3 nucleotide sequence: TGCGCCAGCAGCTTAGGGAGGACCAATGAGCAGTTCTTC.

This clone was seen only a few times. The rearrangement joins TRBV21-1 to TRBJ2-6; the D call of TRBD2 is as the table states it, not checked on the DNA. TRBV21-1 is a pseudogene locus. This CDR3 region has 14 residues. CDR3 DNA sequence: TGTGCCAGCGCCCGGGGGGCTGGGGCCAACGTCCTGACTTTC. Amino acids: CASARGAGANVLTF.